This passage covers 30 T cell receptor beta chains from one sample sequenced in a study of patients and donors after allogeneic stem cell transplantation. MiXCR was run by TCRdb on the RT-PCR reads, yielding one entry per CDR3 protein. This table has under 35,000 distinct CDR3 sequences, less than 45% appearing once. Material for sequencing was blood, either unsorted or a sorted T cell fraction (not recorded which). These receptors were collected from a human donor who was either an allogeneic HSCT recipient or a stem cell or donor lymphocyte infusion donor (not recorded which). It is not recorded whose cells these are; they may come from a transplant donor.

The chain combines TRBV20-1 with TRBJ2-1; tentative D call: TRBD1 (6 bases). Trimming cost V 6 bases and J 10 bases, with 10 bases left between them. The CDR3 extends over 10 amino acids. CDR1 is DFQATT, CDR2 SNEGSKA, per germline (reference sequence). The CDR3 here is CSATGTEQFF. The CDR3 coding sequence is TGCAGTGCCACCGGGACAGAGCAGTTCTTC.

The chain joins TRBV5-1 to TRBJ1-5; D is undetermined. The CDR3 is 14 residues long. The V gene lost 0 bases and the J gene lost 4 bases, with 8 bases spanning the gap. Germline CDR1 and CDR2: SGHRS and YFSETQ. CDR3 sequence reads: CASSLDPANQPQHF. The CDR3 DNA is TGCGCCAGCAGCTTGGATCCAGCGAATCAGCCCCAGCATTTT.

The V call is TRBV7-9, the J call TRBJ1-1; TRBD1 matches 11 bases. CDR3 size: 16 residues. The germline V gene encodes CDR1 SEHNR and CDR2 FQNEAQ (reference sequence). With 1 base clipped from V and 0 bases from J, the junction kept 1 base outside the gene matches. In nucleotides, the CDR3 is TGTGCCAGCAGCTTAGAGGGACAGGGGGTGAACACTGAAGCTTTCTTT. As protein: CASSLEGQGVNTEAFF.

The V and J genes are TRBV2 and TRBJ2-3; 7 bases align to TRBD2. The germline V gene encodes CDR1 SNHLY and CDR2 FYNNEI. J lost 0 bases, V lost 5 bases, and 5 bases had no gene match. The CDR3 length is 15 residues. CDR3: CASSTSGASTDTQYF. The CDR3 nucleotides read TGTGCCAGCAGTACGAGCGGGGCTAGCACAGATACGCAGTATTTT.

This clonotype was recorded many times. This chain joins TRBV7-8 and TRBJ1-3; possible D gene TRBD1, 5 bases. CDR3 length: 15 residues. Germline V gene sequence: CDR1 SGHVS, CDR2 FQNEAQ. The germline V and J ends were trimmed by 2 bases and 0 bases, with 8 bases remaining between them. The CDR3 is CASSLLGVSGNTIYF. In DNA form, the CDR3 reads TGTGCCAGCAGCTTATTAGGGGTCTCTGGAAACACCATATATTTT.

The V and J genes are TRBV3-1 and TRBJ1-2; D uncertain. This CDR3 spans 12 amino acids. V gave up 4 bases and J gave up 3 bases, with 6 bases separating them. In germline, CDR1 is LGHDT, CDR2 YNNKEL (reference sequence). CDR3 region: CASSRVDYGYTF. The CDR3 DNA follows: TGTGCCAGCAGCCGGGTGGACTATGGCTACACCTTC.

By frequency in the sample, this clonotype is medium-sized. CDR3 region: CASSLGPSGTGNEQFF. In nucleotides, the CDR3 is TGCGCCAGCAGCTTGGGACCTAGCGGGACGGGGAATGAGCAGTTCTTC. The V gene is TRBV5-1, the J gene TRBJ2-1; 9 positions agree with TRBD2. J was trimmed by 7 bases and V by 0 bases; bases with no gene match: 8. Germline assignment: CDR1 SGHRS and CDR2 YFSETQ. The length of the CDR3 is 16 residues.

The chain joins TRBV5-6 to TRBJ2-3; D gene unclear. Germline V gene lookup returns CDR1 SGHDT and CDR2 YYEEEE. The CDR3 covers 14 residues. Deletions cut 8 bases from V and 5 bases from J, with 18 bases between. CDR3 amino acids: CASTPTARQDTQYF. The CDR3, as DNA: TGTGCCAGTACTCCTACAGCGCGACAAGATACGCAGTATTTT.

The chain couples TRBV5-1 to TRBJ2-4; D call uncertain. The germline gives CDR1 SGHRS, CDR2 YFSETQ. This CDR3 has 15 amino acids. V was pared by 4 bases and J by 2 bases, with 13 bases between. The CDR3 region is CASSLEHTSKNIQYF. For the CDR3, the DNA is TGCGCCAGCAGCCTTGAGCACACCTCCAAAAACATTCAGTACTTC.

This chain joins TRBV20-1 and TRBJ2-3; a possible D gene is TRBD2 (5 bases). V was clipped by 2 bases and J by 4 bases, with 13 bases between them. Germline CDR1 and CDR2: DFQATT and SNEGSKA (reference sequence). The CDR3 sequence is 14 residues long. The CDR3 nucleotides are TGCAGTGCTAGAACGGGGTCGAAGGCAGATACGCAGTATTTT. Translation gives CSARTGSKADTQYF.

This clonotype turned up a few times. CDR3 coding DNA: TGCAGCGTTGGGTCCAATGAGCAGTTCTTC. Protein sequence: CSVGSNEQFF. The chain has TRBV29-1 and TRBJ2-1; D gene ambiguous. Per the germline V gene, CDR1 is SQVTM and CDR2 is ANQGSEA. V was pared by 4 bases and J by 6 bases, with 4 bases between. The CDR3 runs to 10 residues.

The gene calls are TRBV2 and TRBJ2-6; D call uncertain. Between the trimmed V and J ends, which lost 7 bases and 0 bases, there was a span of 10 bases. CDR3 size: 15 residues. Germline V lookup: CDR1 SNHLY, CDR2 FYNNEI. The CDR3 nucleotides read TGTGCCAGCATGCAAGGGTCCTCTGGGGCCAACGTCCTGACTTTC. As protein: CASMQGSSGANVLTF.

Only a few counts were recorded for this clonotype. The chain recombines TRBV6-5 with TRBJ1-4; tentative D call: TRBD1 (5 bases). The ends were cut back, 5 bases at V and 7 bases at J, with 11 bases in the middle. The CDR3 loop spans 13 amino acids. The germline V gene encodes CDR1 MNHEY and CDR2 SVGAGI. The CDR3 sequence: CASSPMGGEKLFF. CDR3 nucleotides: TGTGCCAGCAGTCCCATGGGGGGTGAAAAACTGTTTTTT.

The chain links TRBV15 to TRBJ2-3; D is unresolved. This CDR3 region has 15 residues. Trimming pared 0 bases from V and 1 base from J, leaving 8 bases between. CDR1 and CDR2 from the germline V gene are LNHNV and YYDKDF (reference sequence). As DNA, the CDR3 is TGTGCCACCAGCAGAGATCAGGCGCGCACAGATACGCAGTATTTT. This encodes CATSRDQARTDTQYF.

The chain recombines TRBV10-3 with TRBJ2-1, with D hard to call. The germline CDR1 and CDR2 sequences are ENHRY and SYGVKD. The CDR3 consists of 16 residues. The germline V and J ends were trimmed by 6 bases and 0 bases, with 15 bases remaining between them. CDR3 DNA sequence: TGTGCCATCAGATCACAGACGGCTAGCTCCTACAATGAGCAGTTCTTC. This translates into CAIRSQTASSYNEQFF.

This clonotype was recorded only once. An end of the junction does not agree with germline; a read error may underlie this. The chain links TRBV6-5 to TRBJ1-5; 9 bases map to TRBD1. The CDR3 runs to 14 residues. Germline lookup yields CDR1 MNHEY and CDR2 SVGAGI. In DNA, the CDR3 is TGTGCCAGCAGGCCTGGACAGGGGAGGAAGCCCAAGCATTTT. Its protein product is CASRPGQGRKPKHF.

In nucleotides, the CDR3 is TGTGCCAGCAGTGAAGTGGACAGGGCGGTAACCTTC. As protein: CASSEVDRAVTF. The J gene is TRBJ1-2, the V gene TRBV6-1, with 8 bases identical to TRBD1. Unmatched junction bases numbered 6, after V lost 1 base and J lost 14 bases. The germline CDR1 and CDR2 sequences are MNHNS and SASEGT. This CDR3 is 12 amino acids long.

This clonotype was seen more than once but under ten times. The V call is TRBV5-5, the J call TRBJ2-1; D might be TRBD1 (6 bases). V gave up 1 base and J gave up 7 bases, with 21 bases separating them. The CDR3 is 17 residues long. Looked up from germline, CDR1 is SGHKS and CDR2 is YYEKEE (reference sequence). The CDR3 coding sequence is TGTGCCAGCAGCTTGTTAGGGGGTGTACTGGACCGGAATGAGCAGTTCTTC. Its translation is CASSLLGGVLDRNEQFF.

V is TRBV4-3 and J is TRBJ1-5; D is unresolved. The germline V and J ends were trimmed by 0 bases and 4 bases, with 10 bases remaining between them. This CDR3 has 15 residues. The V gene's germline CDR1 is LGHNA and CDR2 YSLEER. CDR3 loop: CASSQDSKMNQPQHF. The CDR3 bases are TGCGCCAGCAGCCAAGATTCCAAAATGAATCAGCCCCAGCATTTT.

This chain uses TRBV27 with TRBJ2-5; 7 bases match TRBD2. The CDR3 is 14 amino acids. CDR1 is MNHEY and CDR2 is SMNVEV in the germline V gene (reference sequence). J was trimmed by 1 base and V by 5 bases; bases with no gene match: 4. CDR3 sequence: CASSPGLLQETQYF. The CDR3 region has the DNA TGTGCCAGCAGTCCGGGACTACTCCAAGAGACCCAGTACTTC.

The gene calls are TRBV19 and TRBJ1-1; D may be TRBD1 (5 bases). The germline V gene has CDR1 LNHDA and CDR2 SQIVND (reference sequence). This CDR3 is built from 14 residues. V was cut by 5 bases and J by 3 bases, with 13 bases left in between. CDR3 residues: CASSQRGDDTEAFF. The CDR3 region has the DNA TGTGCCAGTAGTCAAAGGGGTGACGACACTGAAGCTTTCTTT. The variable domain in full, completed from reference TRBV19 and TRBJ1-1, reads DGGITQSPKYLFRKEGQNVTLSCEQNLNHDAMYWYRQDPGQGLRLIYYSQIVNDFQKGDIAEGYSVSREKKESFPLTVTSAQKNPTAFYLCASSQRGDDTEAFFGQGTRLTVV.

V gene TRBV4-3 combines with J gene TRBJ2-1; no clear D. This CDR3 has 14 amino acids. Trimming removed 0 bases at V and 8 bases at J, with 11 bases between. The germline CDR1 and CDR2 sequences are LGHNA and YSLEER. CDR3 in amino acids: CASSQDSARDEQFF. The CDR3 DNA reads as TGCGCCAGCAGCCAAGATAGTGCCCGGGATGAGCAGTTCTTC.

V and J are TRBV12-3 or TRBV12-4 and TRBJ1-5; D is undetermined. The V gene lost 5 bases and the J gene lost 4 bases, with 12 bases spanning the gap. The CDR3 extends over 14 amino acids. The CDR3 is CASSAALGNQPQHF. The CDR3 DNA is TGTGCCAGCAGTGCGGCCCTAGGGAATCAGCCCCAGCATTTT.

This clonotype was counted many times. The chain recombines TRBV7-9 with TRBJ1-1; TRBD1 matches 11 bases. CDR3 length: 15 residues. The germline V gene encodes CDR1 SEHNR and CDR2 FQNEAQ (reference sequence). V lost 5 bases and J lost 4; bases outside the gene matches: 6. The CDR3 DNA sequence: TGTGCCAGCAGCCCCCCCGGGACAGGGGGCACTGAAGCTTTCTTT. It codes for CASSPPGTGGTEAFF.

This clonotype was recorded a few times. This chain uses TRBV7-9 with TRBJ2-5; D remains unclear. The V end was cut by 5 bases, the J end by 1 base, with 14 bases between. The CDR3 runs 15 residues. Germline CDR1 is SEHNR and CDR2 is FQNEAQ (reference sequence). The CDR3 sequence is CASSPGWVIQETQYF. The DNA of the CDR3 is TGTGCCAGCAGCCCAGGATGGGTGATCCAAGAGACCCAGTACTTC.

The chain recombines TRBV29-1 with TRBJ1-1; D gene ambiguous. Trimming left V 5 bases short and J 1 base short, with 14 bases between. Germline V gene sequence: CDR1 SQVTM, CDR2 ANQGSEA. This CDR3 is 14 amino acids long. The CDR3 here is CSVHRPTKNTEAFF. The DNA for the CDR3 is TGCAGCGTTCATCGCCCGACAAAGAACACTGAAGCTTTCTTT.

The CDR3 DNA is TGTGCCAGCAGCCGATCGCCAGGGGGTGCGGGCTACACCTTC. This encodes CASSRSPGGAGYTF. The chain is built from TRBV6-5 and TRBJ1-2, with TRBD1 matching 7 bases. Trimming cost V 6 bases and J 8 bases; bases outside gene matches: 12. CDR1 is MNHEY and CDR2 is SVGAGI in the germline V gene. There are 14 residues in the CDR3.

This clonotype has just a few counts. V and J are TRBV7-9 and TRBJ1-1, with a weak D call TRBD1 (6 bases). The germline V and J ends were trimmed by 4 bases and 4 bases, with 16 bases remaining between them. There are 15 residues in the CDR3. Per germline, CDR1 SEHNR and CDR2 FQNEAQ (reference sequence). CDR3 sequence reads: CASSSSWHRATEAFF. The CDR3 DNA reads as TGTGCCAGCAGCTCCTCCTGGCACAGGGCCACTGAAGCTTTCTTT. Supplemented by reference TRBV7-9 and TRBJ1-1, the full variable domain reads DTGVSQNPRHKITKRGQNVTFRCDPISEHNRLYWYRQTLGQGPEFLTYFQNEAQLEKSRLLSDRFSAERPKGSFSTLEIQRTEQGDSAMYLCASSSSWHRATEAFFGQGTRLTVV.

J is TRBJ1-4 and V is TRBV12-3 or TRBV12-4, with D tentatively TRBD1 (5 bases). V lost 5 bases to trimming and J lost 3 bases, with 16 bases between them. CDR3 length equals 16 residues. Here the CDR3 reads CASSPHDSHSNEKLFF. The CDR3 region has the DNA TGTGCCAGCAGTCCCCATGACAGTCATTCTAATGAAAAACTGTTTTTT.

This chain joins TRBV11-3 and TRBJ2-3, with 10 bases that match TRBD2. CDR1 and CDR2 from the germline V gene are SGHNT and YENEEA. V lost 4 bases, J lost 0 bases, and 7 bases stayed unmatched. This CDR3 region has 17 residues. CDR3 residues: CASSSWTSGVSTDTQYF. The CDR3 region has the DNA TGTGCCAGCAGCTCTTGGACTAGCGGCGTTAGCACAGATACGCAGTATTTT.